This T cell receptor beta chain is drawn from a study of blood T cell repertoires in COVID-19 (dated by TCRdb to 2018 to 2020). Regarding the study in general: Samples from collaborators originated in the United States, Italy and Spain and spanned both the acute and convalescent phases of COVID-19. The prospective study material was composed of cDNA or gDNA derived from T cells, B-cell-depleted T cells, or PBMCs. Deeply sampled blood TCRbeta repertoires from subjects exposed to, actively infected with, or recovered from COVID-19 were included in the dataset. A freely available public database, intended as a resource for researchers studying the immune response to SARS-CoV-2, is where the repertoires were released. Samples came from the ongoing ImmuneRACE study (first 160 participants) plus 1,254 subjects from 6 global collaborators. A de-identified subject ID, COVID-19 status, age in years and sex were almost always included in the sample metadata. Where HLA class I and class II types were available, the types were taken from metadata supplied by the sample provider, not from assay-based typing.

V and J lose 3 bases and 5 bases, and a span of 14 bases separates them. Spanning cysteine to phenylalanine, the CDR3 consists of 15 amino acids. Only the CDR3 DNA is retained, 45 bases long and in frame from the first base. For CDR1 and CDR2, the germline V gene (reference sequence) lists LNHDA and SQIVND. This clone was seen repeatedly, ten times or more. Its antigen is unknown. Per-base quality was not reported, and no clone a single base away is much larger than it. Participants in the prospective study were aged about 18 to 95 years, lived in more than 20 United States geographic areas, and enrolled through a virtual design. To assign participants to cohorts, the prospective study relied on clinical history that participants themselves reported in a screening survey and a study questionnaire. Recovered participants in ImmuneRACE Cohort 3 were defined by two consecutive negative NP/OP PCR tests, clearance by a healthcare professional, or resolution of symptoms. Mobile phlebotomists in the prospective study collected whole blood, serum and a nasopharyngeal or oropharyngeal swab from every participant. Participants in the prospective study had the option to provide additional blood draws and questionnaires over a roughly 2-month period. Prospective study blood samples were shipped either frozen or at room temperature before DNA extraction.

TCRbeta CDR3 regions were amplified from genomic DNA using the immunoSEQ Assay, a bias-controlled multiplex PCR. As for the original processing: Nucleated cell counts per sample were estimated from amplification of reference gene primers within the assay. Sequence reads were collapsed and filtered to measure the absolute abundance of every unique TCRbeta CDR3 rearrangement. For each sample, productive Simpson clonality was calculated as the square root of Simpson's diversity index over productive rearrangements. TCRdb obtained this table from immuneACCESS and retained in-frame rearrangements with V and J assigned. These tables miss some clones; where compared with another copy, unresolved V genes account for less than half of the shortfall, and the remainder is unexplained. Clone size and the V and J calls come from that table; the DNA yielded D and trimming. The sample records roughly 180,000 clones, approximately 80% of which are singletons. The ten largest clones add up to over 9.5% of the sample.

What the study reported, not specific to this receptor: The quantity of clinical and demographic metadata differed by source and by participant and was supplied without curation.

Sequencing was done on a sample of PBMCs or T cells enriched from blood (not recorded which). This TCR was sampled from a man aged 40-55 years who had recovered from COVID-19. The chain uses TRBV19 and TRBJ1-5; the best D guess is TRBD1, with 5 bases matching. The sequenced DNA: TGTGCCAGTAGTATTAGGTTATGGACATATCAGCCCCAGCATTTT. Its protein product is CASSIRLWTYQPQHF.